This T cell receptor (beta chain) derives from a study of cytomegalovirus exposure and HLA in healthy donors. This clone occurred a few times. Its antigen is as yet unknown. Researchers ran the PCR with 60 Vbeta and 13 Jbeta primers. The table came from immunoSEQ multiplex PCR; TCRdb's copy has only in-frame clones and leaves some out. This repertoire shows approximately 120,000 clones, about four fifths found once; its top ten account for around 2.2%. Overall study findings and caveats: The authors later found most CMV-associated TCR beta chains appeared HLA-restricted. Most sequenced TCRs were rare (though some public TCRs occurred in many donors).

Germline lookup yields CDR1 SGHNT and CDR2 YYREEE (reference sequence). This CDR3 comprises 15 residues. V shed 4 bases, J shed 0 bases, and the junction held 4 bases outside the gene matches. The receptor was isolated from a woman aged 25 to 45 in good health and CMV-seronegative. Sequenced sample: PBMCs. The J gene is TRBJ2-1, the V gene TRBV5-4; the match to TRBD2 covers 7 bases. The CDR3 loop reads CASSKTSDSYNEQFF. CDR3 DNA: TGTGCCAGCAGCAAAACTAGCGACTCCTACAATGAGCAGTTCTTC.